The present T cell receptor beta chain was sequenced within a study of CD8+CD57+ T cells in acquired aplastic anemia. Looking at the study overall: Sorted CD4+ and CD8+ cells gave an average of around 3 ug of DNA. Findings and caveats of the study: Researchers report that approximately 28 CD8+ CDR3 sequences appeared in both patients and controls.

Germline CDR1 and CDR2: DFQATT and SNEGSKA (reference sequence). The germline V and J ends were trimmed by 1 base and 5 bases, with 14 bases remaining between them. The CDR3 spans 14 residues. According to the study, genomic DNA was the template for TCR beta VDJ and CDR3 profiling. Via MiXCR, TCRdb re-called the reads, giving one row per CDR3 protein. In the table there are 150,000 to 200,000 distinct CDR3 sequences, about three fifths of which are singletons. Remarks on this clonotype: Its antigen is not identified.

The receptor was derived from a human donor with severe aplastic anemia or a healthy control (not recorded which). The chain links TRBV20-1 to TRBJ2-5; D ambiguous. The sequenced material came from sorted CD4+, CD8+, or CD8+CD57+ T cells (not recorded which) from PBMCs. CDR3 nucleotides: TGCAGTGCTAGAGGTTATAAGGGCAGCGAGACCCAGTACTTC. Protein product: CSARGYKGSETQYF.